This T cell receptor beta chain was captured in a study of CD8+ T cells in alopecia areata. The wider study: Treated patients took oral tofacitinib at 5 to 10 mg twice daily. The tofacitinib course ran for 6 to 18 months and was followed by 6 months off drug. Study observations and caveats: It was less clear whether patients shared TCRs than it was in mice, possibly because of HLA.

Sequencing relied on a cDNA template that was reverse transcribed from extracted RNA. Method: immunoSEQ multiplex PCR; TCRdb's copy keeps in-frame clones and lacks some. In the table there are roughly 200,000 clones, approximately 53% of which are singletons. As for treatment: oral pan-JAK inhibitor, 5-10 mg twice daily. Germline loops: CDR1 SQVTM, CDR2 ANQGSEA. V lost 7 bases to trimming and J lost 4 bases; unmatched junction nucleotides: 18. The CDR3 has 17 residues. For this clone: The antigen remains undetermined.

This clonotype originated in a human donor with alopecia areata. The rearrangement uses TRBV29-1 and TRBJ2-1; 8 bases fit TRBD2. Sequencing was performed on CD8+ T cells sorted from blood, taken at week 24, from a patient treated with tofacitinib. The CDR3 loop is CSGGLAGGSFGYNEQFF. CDR3 DNA: TGCAGCGGGGGACTCGCGGGGGGCTCATTCGGGTACAATGAGCAGTTCTTC.